Listed below are T cell receptor beta chains from one sample, sequenced in a study of blood T cells in healthy people across ages. TCRdb re-called the 5' RACE reads through MiXCR, storing one row per CDR3 protein. The profile shows over a million distinct CDR3 sequences, 40% to 45% of them singletons. Source material: blood. All receptors derive from a woman aged 55-75 years in good health. CDR3s include the opening cysteine and the closing phenylalanine or tryptophan. Fields, in order: V gene, J gene, clone size, D gene, CDR3 DNA, CDR3 protein. A D gene is named only where the DNA matches it firmly. Clone sizes are given selectively: once, few, many, or a class where the clone is expanded.

v_call: TRBV9; j_call: TRBJ2-5; clone_size: few; d_call: .; cdr3_nt: TGTGCCAGCAGCGTAGGTGGCCCAGGGGAGCAGTACTTC; cdr3_aa: CASSVGGPGEQYF
v_call: TRBV15; j_call: TRBJ2-1; clone_size: few; d_call: .; cdr3_nt: TGTGCCACCAGCAGAGACGACTACAATGAGCAGTTCTTC; cdr3_aa: CATSRDDYNEQFF
v_call: TRBV11-2; j_call: TRBJ2-3; clone_size: .; d_call: .; cdr3_nt: TGTGCCAGCAGCTTAGGGGGAAGGACAGGCACAGATACGCAGTATTTT; cdr3_aa: CASSLGGRTGTDTQYF
v_call: TRBV29-1; j_call: TRBJ2-7; clone_size: .; d_call: TRBD2; cdr3_nt: TGCAGCGTTGACGGGACTAGCGGGAGGGACTACGAGCAGTACTTC; cdr3_aa: CSVDGTSGRDYEQYF
v_call: TRBV4-1; j_call: TRBJ2-1; clone_size: few; d_call: TRBD2; cdr3_nt: TGCGCCAGCAGCCAATTCATCGGGGGGGACTACAATGAGCAGTTCTTC; cdr3_aa: CASSQFIGGDYNEQFF
v_call: TRBV6-4; j_call: TRBJ2-3; clone_size: .; d_call: TRBD2; cdr3_nt: TGTGCCAGCAGTGAGTCCCCGGGGGGAGAGTCGTCCACAGATACGCAGTATTTT; cdr3_aa: CASSESPGGESSTDTQYF
v_call: TRBV12-3/TRBV12-4; j_call: TRBJ2-1; clone_size: .; d_call: .; cdr3_nt: TGTGCCAGCAGGTTCATCGACAGCTACAATGAGCAGTTCTTC; cdr3_aa: CASRFIDSYNEQFF
v_call: TRBV27; j_call: TRBJ2-3; clone_size: .; d_call: .; cdr3_nt: TGTGCCAGCAGTTTATCGACCGGGACGCGAACTTGGCCAGATACGCAGTATTTT; cdr3_aa: CASSLSTGTRTWPDTQYF
v_call: TRBV13; j_call: TRBJ1-2; clone_size: .; d_call: TRBD1; cdr3_nt: TGTGCCAGCAGGACCCAGGGGGCCCTCTATGGCTACACCTTC; cdr3_aa: CASRTQGALYGYTF
v_call: TRBV3-1; j_call: TRBJ2-5; clone_size: .; d_call: .; cdr3_nt: TGTGCCAGCAGCCAAGATTTCCGGACCCAGTACTTC; cdr3_aa: CASSQDFRTQYF
v_call: TRBV20-1; j_call: TRBJ2-3; clone_size: many; d_call: TRBD1; cdr3_nt: TGCAGTGCTCCCCGGACAGGAACTAACACAGATACGCAGTATTTT; cdr3_aa: CSAPRTGTNTDTQYF
v_call: TRBV19; j_call: TRBJ1-2; clone_size: .; d_call: .; cdr3_nt: TGTGCCAGTAGTCTAGGAGGGAGTCGGGGCTATGGCTACACCTTC; cdr3_aa: CASSLGGSRGYGYTF
v_call: TRBV6-5; j_call: TRBJ1-1; clone_size: few; d_call: TRBD1; cdr3_nt: TGTGCCAGCAGTGAAACAGGGGTCACTGAAGCTTTCTTT; cdr3_aa: CASSETGVTEAFF
v_call: TRBV7-9; j_call: TRBJ2-3; clone_size: few; d_call: TRBD2; cdr3_nt: TGTGCCAGCAATGGTCTGAGCGGGAGGCTCACAGATACGCAGTATTTT; cdr3_aa: CASNGLSGRLTDTQYF
v_call: TRBV10-3; j_call: TRBJ1-2; clone_size: .; d_call: TRBD1; cdr3_nt: TGTGCCATCTCCTGGACCGGGACAGGGGCATATGGCTACACCTTC; cdr3_aa: CAISWTGTGAYGYTF
v_call: TRBV10-2; j_call: TRBJ1-6; clone_size: .; d_call: .; cdr3_nt: TGCGCCAGCAGTGAATCTGGACAGTTCAATTCACCCCTCCACTTT; cdr3_aa: CASSESGQFNSPLHF
v_call: TRBV10-3; j_call: TRBJ1-1; clone_size: few; d_call: .; cdr3_nt: TGTGCCATCAGGGGGACCCAGGATGAAGCTTTCTTT; cdr3_aa: CAIRGTQDEAFF
v_call: TRBV20-1; j_call: TRBJ2-1; clone_size: .; d_call: TRBD2; cdr3_nt: TGCAGTGCTAGATCCCCTAGCGGTACTTACAATGAGCAGTTCTTC; cdr3_aa: CSARSPSGTYNEQFF
v_call: TRBV2; j_call: TRBJ2-1; clone_size: .; d_call: .; cdr3_nt: TGTGCCAGCGTCCACAATGAGCAGTTCTTC; cdr3_aa: CASVHNEQFF
v_call: TRBV7-2; j_call: TRBJ1-5; clone_size: few; d_call: .; cdr3_nt: TGTGCCAGCAGCCCACCCCTTTTTGCGCCCCAGCATTTT; cdr3_aa: CASSPPLFAPQHF
v_call: TRBV27; j_call: TRBJ1-2; clone_size: few; d_call: .; cdr3_nt: TGTGCCAGCAGTTTACGAGACGGCTATGGCTACACCTTC; cdr3_aa: CASSLRDGYGYTF
v_call: TRBV13; j_call: TRBJ2-3; clone_size: .; d_call: TRBD1; cdr3_nt: TGTGCCAGCAGCTTAGGCCGGGGGACAGGGGGCACAGATACGCAGTATTTT; cdr3_aa: CASSLGRGTGGTDTQYF
v_call: TRBV20-1; j_call: TRBJ2-7; clone_size: once; d_call: .; cdr3_nt: TGCAGCGCGCGGAGGGGGGCGTTTAGTGAGCAGTACTTC; cdr3_aa: CSARRGAFSEQYF
v_call: TRBV12-3/TRBV12-4; j_call: TRBJ2-7; clone_size: .; d_call: .; cdr3_nt: TGTGCCAGCAGTTCCTGGGACGCCTCCTACGAGCAGTACTTC; cdr3_aa: CASSSWDASYEQYF
v_call: TRBV21-1; j_call: TRBJ1-5; clone_size: .; d_call: .; cdr3_nt: TGTGCCAGCAGCAAGCCCCCCAGGAACCCGCCCCAGCATTTT; cdr3_aa: CASSKPPRNPPQHF
v_call: TRBV11-3; j_call: TRBJ2-1; clone_size: .; d_call: .; cdr3_nt: TGTGCCAGCAGCCCGGGATGGGGGCTCTACAATGAGCAGTTCTTC; cdr3_aa: CASSPGWGLYNEQFF
v_call: TRBV20-1; j_call: TRBJ2-7; clone_size: .; d_call: TRBD2; cdr3_nt: TGCAGTGCTAGAGATGGCGACGTCGCGGGAGAAAGGTCCTACGAGCAGTACTTC; cdr3_aa: CSARDGDVAGERSYEQYF
v_call: TRBV10-1; j_call: TRBJ1-2; clone_size: .; d_call: .; cdr3_nt: TGCGCCAGCAGTGAGTCGTTGCGGTCTGGCTACACCTTC; cdr3_aa: CASSESLRSGYTF
v_call: TRBV5-8; j_call: TRBJ1-2; clone_size: .; d_call: TRBD1; cdr3_nt: TGTGCCAGCAGCGCTCCGGGACAGTACGAATATGGCTACACCTTC; cdr3_aa: CASSAPGQYEYGYTF
v_call: TRBV4-2; j_call: TRBJ1-2; clone_size: .; d_call: .; cdr3_nt: TGTGCCAGCAGGCTACATATAGCAGACTATGGCTACACCTTC; cdr3_aa: CASRLHIADYGYTF
v_call: TRBV2; j_call: TRBJ2-7; clone_size: few; d_call: .; cdr3_nt: TGTGCCGGGGGGAGAGATCTCTACGAGCAGTACTTC; cdr3_aa: CAGGRDLYEQYF
v_call: TRBV18; j_call: TRBJ2-5; clone_size: .; d_call: .; cdr3_nt: TGTGCCAGCCGAACGCAGGGCCATGCTATGATACAAGAGACCCAGTACTTC; cdr3_aa: CASRTQGHAMIQETQYF
v_call: TRBV4-2; j_call: TRBJ2-7; clone_size: .; d_call: .; cdr3_nt: TGTGCCAGCAGCCAAGACGAAATTCCGGGGGACTACGAGCAGTACTTC; cdr3_aa: CASSQDEIPGDYEQYF
v_call: TRBV20-1; j_call: TRBJ2-3; clone_size: .; d_call: .; cdr3_nt: TGCAGTGCCACGTTGGAGGCGACAGGCACAGATACGCAGTATTTT; cdr3_aa: CSATLEATGTDTQYF
v_call: TRBV28; j_call: TRBJ2-3; clone_size: few; d_call: TRBD2; cdr3_nt: TGTGCCAGCAGTTCGGAGACTAGCGGGAGCCCCACAGATACGCAGTATTTT; cdr3_aa: CASSSETSGSPTDTQYF
v_call: TRBV5-1; j_call: TRBJ2-7; clone_size: few; d_call: TRBD2; cdr3_nt: TGCGCCAGCAGCGGCGGACTAGCGGGAGCCCCCTACGAGCAGTACTTC; cdr3_aa: CASSGGLAGAPYEQYF
v_call: TRBV7-9; j_call: TRBJ2-5; clone_size: once; d_call: TRBD1; cdr3_nt: TGTGCCAGCAGCCCCGGGACAGCCAATTATCATCAGTACTTC; cdr3_aa: CASSPGTANYHQYF
v_call: TRBV10-3; j_call: TRBJ1-2; clone_size: .; d_call: TRBD1; cdr3_nt: TGTGCCATCAGTGAGTCTCCGGGACAGGGGGCTGGGGGCTACACCTTC; cdr3_aa: CAISESPGQGAGGYTF
v_call: TRBV5-4; j_call: TRBJ2-1; clone_size: .; d_call: TRBD1; cdr3_nt: TGTGCCAGCAGCTGGGACAGGGGCGAAAACAATGAGCAGTTCTTC; cdr3_aa: CASSWDRGENNEQFF
v_call: TRBV7-9; j_call: TRBJ2-1; clone_size: .; d_call: TRBD2; cdr3_nt: TGTGCCAGCAGCCTATCTGGACTAGCGGTTGACAATGAGCAGTTCTTC; cdr3_aa: CASSLSGLAVDNEQFF
v_call: TRBV29-1; j_call: TRBJ2-5; clone_size: few; d_call: .; cdr3_nt: TGCAGCGTTGAAAAGGGTTCGGAGACCCAGTACTTC; cdr3_aa: CSVEKGSETQYF
v_call: TRBV6-2/TRBV6-3; j_call: TRBJ2-7; clone_size: few; d_call: .; cdr3_nt: TGTGCCAGCAGTTATCCGGGAGATGAATTCGAGCAGTACTTC; cdr3_aa: CASSYPGDEFEQYF
v_call: TRBV5-1; j_call: TRBJ2-3; clone_size: few; d_call: TRBD2; cdr3_nt: TGCGCCAGCAGCCCTAGCGGGAGAAAGACAGATACGCAGTATTTT; cdr3_aa: CASSPSGRKTDTQYF
v_call: TRBV27; j_call: TRBJ2-1; clone_size: .; d_call: .; cdr3_nt: TGTGCCAGCAGTTTAGCGGTCCCTCCGTCGCGGCAGTTCTTC; cdr3_aa: CASSLAVPPSRQFF
v_call: TRBV5-1; j_call: TRBJ2-5; clone_size: few; d_call: .; cdr3_nt: TGCGCCAGCAGCTCCAGTGGGGCCCAAGAGACCCAGTACTTC; cdr3_aa: CASSSSGAQETQYF
v_call: TRBV5-6; j_call: TRBJ1-1; clone_size: .; d_call: TRBD1; cdr3_nt: TGTACCAGCAGCCAGGGACAGGGGGCTTGGACTGAAGCTTTCTTT; cdr3_aa: CTSSQGQGAWTEAFF
v_call: TRBV10-1; j_call: TRBJ2-3; clone_size: few; d_call: .; cdr3_nt: TGCGCCACCCATGGGCTACATAATACGCAGTATTTT; cdr3_aa: CATHGLHNTQYF
v_call: TRBV5-5; j_call: TRBJ2-7; clone_size: few; d_call: TRBD1; cdr3_nt: TGTGCCAGCAGCTTGGCCCACAGGGGCTACGAGCAGTACTTC; cdr3_aa: CASSLAHRGYEQYF
v_call: TRBV20-1; j_call: TRBJ2-7; clone_size: few; d_call: TRBD2; cdr3_nt: TGCAGTGCCGGATTGCCTCGGGGGGGCTCCTACGAGCAGTACTTC; cdr3_aa: CSAGLPRGGSYEQYF
v_call: TRBV20-1; j_call: TRBJ2-7; clone_size: few; d_call: TRBD1; cdr3_nt: TGCAGTGCTAGGCTGACGGGACAGCCCTACGAGCAGTACTTC; cdr3_aa: CSARLTGQPYEQYF
v_call: TRBV4-1; j_call: TRBJ2-7; clone_size: .; d_call: .; cdr3_nt: TGCGCCAGCAGCCAAGAATTAGGCGGAGGGGGCTTCTACGAGCAGTACTTC; cdr3_aa: CASSQELGGGGFYEQYF